Listed below are T cell receptor beta chains from one sample, sequenced in a study of T-cell memory formation after mild COVID-19. TCRdb used MiXCR to reprocess the 5' RACE reads, holding one entry per CDR3 protein. Of 250,000 to 350,000 distinct CDR3 sequences in the sample, about 16% were seen once. Sequencing used PBMCs or a T cell subset sorted from them (not recorded which). All receptors derive from a man between 18 and 29 years old who had mild COVID-19 (a few samples of this study predate the infection). Cell type and time point are not known. Each CDR3 is given with its conserved first and last residue. D genes are given only for firm matches. Rows give clone size only sometimes, using once, few, many, or a class for an expanded clone.

clone size,V gene,J gene,D gene,CDR3 DNA,CDR3 protein
few,TRBV27,TRBJ1-2,.,TGTGCCAGCAGTTTTCCCCCTTCGACCGGCTACTATGGCTACACCTTC,CASSFPPSTGYYGYTF
few,TRBV12-3/TRBV12-4,TRBJ1-2,.,TGTGCCAGCAGCACCCTCCAGTCCGGTTATGGCTACACCTTC,CASSTLQSGYGYTF
.,TRBV20-1,TRBJ1-1,.,TGCAGTGCACAACCGGGACATAGAAACACTGAAGCTTTCTTT,CSAQPGHRNTEAFF
.,TRBV6-5,TRBJ2-3,.,TGTGCCAGCGCCGGACGGACACTCGGCACAGATACGCAGTATTTT,CASAGRTLGTDTQYF
.,TRBV5-1,TRBJ1-2,.,TGCGCCAGCAGCTTGGGGGTCCCGGGGATCGACTATGGCTACACCTTC,CASSLGVPGIDYGYTF
few,TRBV7-6,TRBJ1-1,.,TGTGCCAGCAGCTTAGAAGCCGCCGAAAACACTGAAGCTTTCTTT,CASSLEAAENTEAFF
many,TRBV7-2,TRBJ2-1,.,TGTGCCAGCAGCTCACGGACGACCAGCTCCTACAATGAGCAGTTCTTC,CASSSRTTSSYNEQFF
.,TRBV6-2/TRBV6-3,TRBJ2-2,TRBD1,TGTGCCAGCAGTGACCGGGACAGGGGGTACACCGGGGAGCTGTTTTTT,CASSDRDRGYTGELFF
few,TRBV24-1,TRBJ2-1,.,TGTGCCACCAGTGATGCCCCATCCTGGCAGGGCACCTACAATGAGCAGTTCTTC,CATSDAPSWQGTYNEQFF
.,TRBV2,TRBJ2-3,TRBD2,TGTGCCAGCAGTGATTGGACTAGCGGACGCACAGATACGCAGTATTTT,CASSDWTSGRTDTQYF
.,TRBV6-6,TRBJ2-3,TRBD2,TGTGCCAGCAGTTTCTATCGACTAGCCGTGGACCGGGTCGCAGATACGCAGTATTTT,CASSFYRLAVDRVADTQYF
few,TRBV5-6,TRBJ2-1,.,TGTGCCAGCAGTCAACAGGGTCGGAATGAGCAGTTCTTC,CASSQQGRNEQFF
few,TRBV10-3,TRBJ2-1,.,TGTGCCACCCGACCGGGATCGAGCTCCTACAATGAGCAGTTCTTC,CATRPGSSSYNEQFF
.,TRBV5-1,TRBJ1-1,.,TGCGCCAGCAGCTTGTATTCGAACACTGAAGCTTTCTTT,CASSLYSNTEAFF
.,TRBV6-5,TRBJ2-5,.,TGTGCCAGCAGTTACTCCAAGGGGCGAGAGACCCAGTACTTC,CASSYSKGRETQYF
few,TRBV9,TRBJ2-6,.,TGTGCCAGCAGCGTGTTGAACTCTGGGGCCAACGTCCTGACTTTC,CASSVLNSGANVLTF
few,TRBV7-9,TRBJ2-1,.,TGTGCCAGCAGCTTTGCCGCAGGAGGGAACAATGAGCAGTTCTTC,CASSFAAGGNNEQFF
.,TRBV4-1,TRBJ2-7,.,TGCGCCAGCAGCCAAGAGTGGGCTGGGTTGGCCTACGAGCAGTACTTC,CASSQEWAGLAYEQYF
few,TRBV5-6,TRBJ2-1,.,TGTGCCAGCAGGGGGTGGGGGATGCCCTACAATGAGCAGTTCTTC,CASRGWGMPYNEQFF
.,TRBV2,TRBJ1-5,.,TGTGCCAGCGGAAGACAGCTTAGCAATCAGCCCCAGCATTTT,CASGRQLSNQPQHF
.,TRBV11-2,TRBJ2-3,.,TGTGCCAGCAGCCCACGGCGGCTGAGGCCTACTAGCACAGATACGCAGTATTTT,CASSPRRLRPTSTDTQYF
.,TRBV7-9,TRBJ2-1,TRBD2,TGTGCCAGCAGCTTAGAGGGACTAGCGCTTAGTGAGCAGTTCTTC,CASSLEGLALSEQFF
.,TRBV10-1,TRBJ2-7,TRBD1,TGCGCCAGCGTGACAGGGGCTTCCTACGAGCAGTACTTC,CASVTGASYEQYF
few,TRBV28,TRBJ1-6,.,TGTGCCAGCAGTGCCGGTGTAGCTACTAATTCACCCCTCCACTTT,CASSAGVATNSPLHF
.,TRBV18,TRBJ1-1,.,TGTGCCAGCTCCTCCGGGATGGTCATGAACACTGAAGCTTTCTTT,CASSSGMVMNTEAFF
many,TRBV3-1,TRBJ1-1,.,TGTGCCAGCAGCCAAGGTTTGGAGCGAATGAACACTGAAGCTTTCTTT,CASSQGLERMNTEAFF
few,TRBV11-2,TRBJ2-1,.,TGTGCCAGCAGCTCAACTCTAGGGGTTTACAATGAGCAGTTCTTC,CASSSTLGVYNEQFF
.,TRBV30,TRBJ2-7,TRBD1,TGTGCCTGGAGTGGGGACAGCGGAGCCTACGAGCAGTACTTC,CAWSGDSGAYEQYF
.,TRBV4-3,TRBJ2-1,TRBD2,TGCGCCAGCAGCCGAGTCGGCGGGGGGGCGAAGGGTGAGCAGTTCTTC,CASSRVGGGAKGEQFF
few,TRBV5-1,TRBJ2-1,.,TGCGCCAGCAGCTGGACGGACAGCCGACACAATGAGCAGTTCTTC,CASSWTDSRHNEQFF
.,TRBV12-3/TRBV12-4,TRBJ1-2,.,TGTGCCAGCAGCCGGGGGCCTGCAGCCAGCACCTTC,CASSRGPAASTF
many,TRBV4-3,TRBJ2-3,.,TGCGCCAGCAGCCAAGTTACAGGCCGCACAGATACGCAGTATTTT,CASSQVTGRTDTQYF
few,TRBV7-3,TRBJ2-7,.,TGTGCCAGCAGCTCGCGACGGGCCGACGAGCAGTACTTC,CASSSRRADEQYF
few,TRBV4-1,TRBJ2-1,.,TGCGCCAGCAGCCAAACGGGGGCCACAACCAATGAGCAGTTCTTC,CASSQTGATTNEQFF
.,TRBV12-5,TRBJ1-2,.,TGTGCTAGTGGTTTAGGAAACTTCTATGGCTACACCTTC,CASGLGNFYGYTF
.,TRBV6-5,TRBJ2-7,.,TGTGCCAGCAGTACTGCGTTTGGGGTGTACGAGCAGTACTTC,CASSTAFGVYEQYF
.,TRBV3-1,TRBJ2-2,TRBD2,TGTGCCAGCAGCCAGAGCGGGGGGGCCGCCGGGGAGCTGTTTTTT,CASSQSGGAAGELFF
.,TRBV7-2,TRBJ2-1,.,TGTGCCAGCAGCTCACACCGCCAATCACGGACGACTTACAATGAGCAGTTCTTC,CASSSHRQSRTTYNEQFF
.,TRBV4-3,TRBJ2-1,TRBD2,TGCGCCAGCAGCCAAGATTGGGGCGGGGGTAACAATGAGCAGTTCTTC,CASSQDWGGGNNEQFF
.,TRBV5-1,TRBJ2-3,.,TGCGCCAGCAGCTTATGGCAGGGAGCAGATACGCAGTATTTT,CASSLWQGADTQYF
few,TRBV7-8,TRBJ1-1,.,TGTGCCAGCAGCTTGGGCAGGCGGGTAAATGAAGCTTTCTTT,CASSLGRRVNEAFF
many,TRBV7-9,TRBJ2-7,.,TGTGCCAGCAGCGTAGGCAGAGCCTACGAGCAGTACTTC,CASSVGRAYEQYF
few,TRBV3-1,TRBJ2-1,.,TGTGCCAGCAGCCAAGATCGGGCAGGTTTGAACAATGAGCAGTTCTTC,CASSQDRAGLNNEQFF
few,TRBV6-5,TRBJ2-2,.,TGTGCCAGCAGTTACCCCGCGGGGATGGAGCTGTTTTTT,CASSYPAGMELFF
.,TRBV16,TRBJ2-2,.,TGTGCCAGCAGCGGCTATCTAAACACCGGGGAGCTGTTTTTT,CASSGYLNTGELFF
.,TRBV5-1,TRBJ1-2,.,TGCGCCAGCAGCTTGGAACATAACTATGGCTACACCTTC,CASSLEHNYGYTF
many,TRBV11-2,TRBJ2-1,TRBD2,TGTGCCAGCAGCTTATTCTCCCAGGGAGGGCGCGCTGAGCAGTTCTTC,CASSLFSQGGRAEQFF
few,TRBV6-5,TRBJ2-3,TRBD2,TGTGCCAGCGGCAGACTAGCGAGTCCTGGAGATACGCAGTATTTT,CASGRLASPGDTQYF
many,TRBV3-1,TRBJ2-3,TRBD2,TGTGCCAGCAGCCTCCTGGGACTAGCGGGGGACCCCCGCCACTCGCAGTATTTT,CASSLLGLAGDPRHSQYF
few,TRBV12-5,TRBJ1-1,.,TGTGCTAGTGGTTTGCAATCGTGGACTGAAGCTTTCTTT,CASGLQSWTEAFF